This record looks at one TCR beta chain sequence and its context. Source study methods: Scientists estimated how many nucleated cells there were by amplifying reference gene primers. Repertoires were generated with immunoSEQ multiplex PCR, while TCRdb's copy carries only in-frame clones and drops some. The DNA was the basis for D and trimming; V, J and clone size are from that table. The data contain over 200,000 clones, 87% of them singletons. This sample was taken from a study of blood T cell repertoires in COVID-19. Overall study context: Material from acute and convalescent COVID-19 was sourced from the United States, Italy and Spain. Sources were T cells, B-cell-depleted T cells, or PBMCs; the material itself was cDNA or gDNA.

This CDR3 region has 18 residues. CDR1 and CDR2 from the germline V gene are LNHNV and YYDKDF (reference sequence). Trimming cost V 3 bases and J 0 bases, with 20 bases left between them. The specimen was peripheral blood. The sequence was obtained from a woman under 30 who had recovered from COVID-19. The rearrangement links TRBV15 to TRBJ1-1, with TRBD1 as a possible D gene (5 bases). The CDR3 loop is CATSSHYRSLSMNTEAFF. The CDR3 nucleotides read TGTGCCACCAGCAGCCATTACAGGAGCCTCTCCATGAACACTGAAGCTTTCTTT.